The clone carrying this T cell receptor beta chain was seen a few times. What it binds is not known. The CDR3 extends over 17 amino acids. Germline CDR1 MGHRA, CDR2 YSYEKL. Germline trimming cut 0 bases from V and 9 bases from J; bases unmatched to any gene: 11. The data were obtained in a study of identical twins. TCRdb processed the 5' RACE reads anew with MiXCR; each CDR3 protein has one entry. The data show some 900,000 distinct CDR3 sequences, with 10% to 15% seen just once and around 1.5% held by the top ten. Regarding the study as a whole: Insertion counts were lower in abundant cord blood beta clonotypes, a trend that memory repertoires did not show.

The data were also submitted as part of a second study, on yellow fever vaccine responses in identical twins. That study adds: Reportedly, twins' vaccine T cell responses looked partly convergent and partly personalized.

This TCR came from a woman under 30 in good health. The chain has TRBV4-1 and TRBJ2-1; 10 bases fit TRBD2. Specimen: PBMCs. The CDR3 nucleotides read TGCGCCAGCAGCCAAGAGATGGGCCTAGCGGGGGTGGGTGAGCAGTTCTTC. Residues: CASSQEMGLAGVGEQFF.